This T cell receptor beta chain was recovered during a study of CD8 T cells in ankylosing spondylitis (dated by TCRdb to the late 2010s). Context from the whole study: To find TCR variants linked to disease, the study profiled T cell receptor beta repertoires in ankylosing spondylitis patients and healthy donors. Peripheral blood was sampled, and synovial fluid was additionally collected from ankylosing spondylitis patients. The whole study cohort included roughly 110 healthy donors and 20 to 30 ankylosing spondylitis patients.

Note on this clonotype: Its antigen is unknown. Qualities for individual bases were not recorded, and no much larger clone is one base off.

Data came from an Illumina HiSeq 2500. Quantitative 5'-RACE with molecular barcodes was used to prepare TCR beta libraries. Per the source publication's procedure: A new computational method based on a probabilistic model of VDJ rearrangement was used to identify disease-linked TCR variants. Through fastp at Q25 and MiXCR, TCRdb rebuilt clones from the public reads, retaining in-frame beta chains. Each record represents a unique CDR3 protein, reported with the most common genes and DNA among its rows. The V and J calls shown here were made by TCRdb, not taken from the authors' results. This sample lists over 400,000 distinct CDR3 sequences; roughly 27% were detected once. About 1% of the sample comes from the top ten. The investigation overall reported the following: A TCR beta motif made up of several highly homologous amino acid variants appeared to be characteristic of blood from ankylosing spondylitis patients. Significant enrichment of the disease-linked clones was reported in matched synovial fluid samples from ankylosing spondylitis patients. A CD8+ phenotype was shown by the disease-linked clones, which were found at relatively low frequencies in peripheral blood. Some motif variants had previously been reported in the synovial fluid and blood of reactive arthritis patients, which suggests shared mechanisms of disease initiation.

The CDR3 holds 15 amino acids from the cysteine to the phenylalanine. Only the CDR3 part of the read is kept: 45 bases, read in frame from the first base. The germline V gene (reference sequence) supplies CDR1 MNHEY and CDR2 SMNVEV. Trimming removed 3 bases from V and 0 bases from J, leaving 6 bases between the germline ends. This sequence uses TRBV27 and TRBJ2-6; the D gene remains uncertain. Sequencing input: blood, either unsorted or a sorted T cell fraction (not recorded which). This receptor was taken from a male donor with ankylosing spondylitis. CDR3 sequence: CASSFYSSGANVLTF. The nucleotide sequence reads as follows: TGTGCCAGCAGTTTTTACTCCTCTGGGGCCAACGTCCTGACTTTC.